This record concerns one T cell receptor beta chain sequence. As yet, its antigen is unknown. This sample is drawn from a study of T cell responses to AZD1222 COVID-19 vaccine. Study-level findings and limits: Repertoires were obtained only post-peak T cell response. Among the donors, most were white British and more were female, and clonal diversity was possibly underestimated.

Sequencing used immunoSEQ multiplex PCR; TCRdb keeps in-frame clones, though not all of them. The table lists roughly 140,000 clones, 85% to 90% of them singletons, with around 3.5% in the top ten. The CDR3 loop spans 15 amino acids. V lost 6 bases and J lost 5; bases outside the gene matches: 8. Germline assignment: CDR1 SGHAT and CDR2 FQNNGV. This rearrangement joins TRBV11-2 to TRBJ1-4, with 8 bases lining up with TRBD1. Sequencing was performed on peripheral blood, taken on day 0 of AZD1222 vaccination. The TCR comes from an adult in good health. The CDR3 nucleotides are TGTGCCAGCAGACGAGACAGGGGACCCAATGAAAAACTGTTTTTT. Its protein product is CASRRDRGPNEKLFF.